This T cell receptor (beta chain) was recorded in a study of early T cells in non-severe SARS-CoV-2 infection. The wider study: Bulk RNA isolated from unsorted whole blood underwent sequencing; chains were not paired. Study-level findings and limits: VDJdb matches were skewed toward anti-spike CD8 T cell responses.

Germline values: CDR1 SGHTA, CDR2 FQGNSA. The CDR3 has 15 amino acids. The V end lost 1 base, the J end lost 3 bases, and 11 bases lay between the germline ends. This clonotype was counted at least ten times. Its target is unknown. Attachment of unique molecular identifiers to individual cDNA molecules was performed. TCRdb used MiXCR to reprocess the 5' RACE reads, holding one entry per CDR3 protein. The table lists 45,000 to 65,000 distinct CDR3 sequences, about 9.3% of them singletons. This chain links TRBV7-2 with TRBJ2-3; D unclear. What was sequenced was whole blood. The TCR comes from an adult who was a healthcare worker with PCR-confirmed SARS-CoV-2 infection or an uninfected control (not recorded which). CDR3 DNA sequence: TGTGCCAGCAGCTTAGTGGCTGCGGCAACAGATACGCAGTATTTT. Protein sequence: CASSLVAAATDTQYF.